Listed here is a single TCR beta chain. Seattle patient enrollment occurred during active infection, with longitudinal follow-up thereafter. The sample belongs to a study of blood T cell repertoires in COVID-19. Study overall: COVID-19 samples collected from the United States, Italy and Spain covered acute and convalescent phases. T cells, B-cell-depleted T cells, or PBMCs supplied cDNA or gDNA.

How the authors handled the data: Using reference gene primer amplification, nucleated cell counts were estimated. Repertoires were generated with immunoSEQ multiplex PCR, while TCRdb's copy carries only in-frame clones and drops some. V, J and clone size were drawn from that table, and D and trimming were deduced from the DNA. This table holds some 200,000 clones, around four fifths found once. Sequenced sample: peripheral blood. This receptor was taken from a man in his fifties or sixties with COVID-19, enrolled during active disease.

The CDR3 DNA reads TGTGCCAGCAGTGGATTAAACAGGGGTGGTGAAGCTTTCTTT. It yields the protein CASSGLNRGGEAFF. The chain employs TRBV5-6 and TRBJ1-1; 7 nucleotides line up with TRBD1. The germline V gene encodes CDR1 SGHDT and CDR2 YYEEEE. Trimming cost V 5 bases and J 7 bases; bases outside gene matches: 11. This CDR3 is 14 amino acids long.